A single sample is the source of the 15 T cell receptor beta chains below, sequenced in a study of immune heterogeneity within non-small cell lung tumors. Bulk tumor genomic DNA, about 600 ng per sample, was used as template. Several biopsies per primary tumor were taken during surgery, spaced as far apart as possible. Patients had untreated, newly diagnosed non-small cell lung cancer and underwent curative surgery. It was a multiplex PCR that amplified TCR beta CDR3, with 32 V and 13 J primers. One entry per CDR3 protein results from TCRdb running MiXCR on the multiplex PCR reads. The table includes about 4,600 distinct CDR3 sequences, around 40% detected once. Sequencing used lung tumor tissue. The receptor set was obtained from a woman between 45 and 60 years old with non-small cell lung cancer.

V is TRBV6-1 and J is TRBJ2-1, with TRBD1 matching over 8 bases. Losses at the gene ends were 5 bases for V and 5 bases for J; bases not matched to a gene: 26. The length of the CDR3 is 21 residues. The germline gives CDR1 MNHNS, CDR2 SASEGT. For the CDR3, the DNA is TGTGCCAGCAGTAAAGACAGGGGTCGATTATCCTCCCAAAGGGCCCACAATGAGCAGTTCTTC. Protein: CASSKDRGRLSSQRAHNEQFF.

The rearrangement joins TRBV7-3 to TRBJ2-1, with 10 bases lining up with TRBD2. The CDR3 sequence is 14 residues long. CDR1 and CDR2 (germline): SGHTA, FQGTGA. The trim removed 3 bases at V and 5 bases at J, leaving 1 base unmatched. The CDR3 here is CASSFGTSDNEQFF. The CDR3 DNA reads TGTGCCAGCAGCTTCGGGACTAGCGACAATGAGCAGTTCTTC.

In its sample, this clonotype ranks as medium-sized. The chain recombines TRBV11-2 with TRBJ2-5; 8 positions agree with TRBD2. The germline V gene has CDR1 SGHAT and CDR2 FQNNGV. The CDR3 totals 15 residues. Trimming cost V 7 bases and J 2 bases; bases outside gene matches: 9. CDR3 sequence reads: CASKRRGAGQETQYF. The CDR3 DNA is TGTGCCAGCAAAAGGCGGGGGGCGGGTCAAGAGACCCAGTACTTC.

The V and J genes are TRBV2 and TRBJ2-1, with TRBD1 identical over 8 bases. Germline trimming cut 5 bases from V and 6 bases from J; bases unmatched to any gene: 9. The CDR3 runs 15 residues. The germline gives CDR1 SNHLY, CDR2 FYNNEI. The CDR3 nucleotides read TGTGCCAGCAGTCCTCTGACAGGGGCGTTCAATGAGCAGTTCTTC. It translates to CASSPLTGAFNEQFF. Variable domain in full (rest from reference TRBV2 and TRBJ2-1): EPEVTQTPSHQVTQMGQEVILRCVPISNHLYFYWYRQILGQKVEFLVSFYNNEISEKSEIFDDQFSVERPDGSNFTLKIRSTKLEDSAMYFCASSPLTGAFNEQFFGPGTRLTVL.

Regarding this clonotype: Possible read error: a much larger clone is one base away. V gene TRBV5-5 combines with J gene TRBJ2-1, with D perhaps given as TRBD1 or TRBD2 (5 bases each). The CDR3 loop spans 14 amino acids. Looked up from germline, CDR1 is SGHKS and CDR2 is YYEKEE (reference sequence). CDR3 DNA: TGTGCCACCAGCTCGGGACCTCTTATCGGTGAGCAGTTCTTC. Residues: CATSSGPLIGEQFF. Filled out from reference TRBV5-5 and TRBJ2-1, the complete variable domain reads DAGVTQSPTHLIKTRGQQVTLRCSPISGHKSVSWYQQVLGQGPQFIFQYYEKEERGRGNFPDRFSARQFPNYSSELNVNALLLGDSALYLCATSSGPLIGEQFFGPGTRLTVL.

By share of the sample, this clonotype is medium-sized. The chain is built from TRBV12-3 or TRBV12-4 and TRBJ1-2, with a possible D match to TRBD1 (5 bases). The V end was cut by 3 bases, the J end by 5 bases, with 13 bases between. The CDR3 loop spans 14 amino acids. For the CDR3, the DNA is TGTGCCAGCAGTTTGAGCTTCGGGGGTTATGGCTACACCTTC. This sequence encodes CASSLSFGGYGYTF.

This clonotype was seen repeatedly, ten times or more. The chain is built from TRBV2 and TRBJ1-2, with D maybe TRBD1 (6 bases). With 5 bases removed from V and 13 bases from J, the gap between germline ends came to 14 bases. CDR3 size: 11 residues. The germline V gene encodes CDR1 SNHLY and CDR2 FYNNEI. CDR3 loop: CASSKTGFSTF. In nucleotides, the CDR3 is TGTGCCAGCAGTAAAACAGGGTTCTCCACCTTC.

This clonotype is categorized as medium-sized. The chain is built from TRBV30 and TRBJ1-5; tentative D call: TRBD1 (6 bases). The CDR3 consists of 13 residues. Trimming took 0 bases from V and 7 from J, leaving 10 bases between them. Germline V gene sequence: CDR1 GTSNPN, CDR2 SVGIG (reference sequence). The CDR3 sequence: CAWSVQGGQPQHF. As DNA, the CDR3 is TGTGCCTGGAGTGTACAGGGCGGGCAGCCCCAGCATTTT.

With regard to this clonotype: Possible read error: a much larger clone is one base away. This chain uses TRBV28 with TRBJ2-2; no definite D call. Germline CDR1 and CDR2: MDHEN and SYDVKM. CDR3 length: 12 residues. The CDR3: CARSYGAGELFF. In DNA, the CDR3 is TGTGCCAGAAGTTATGGGGCCGGGGAGCTGTTTTTT.

For this clonotype: With a much larger clone just one base away, this may be a read error. V gene TRBV5-6 combines with J gene TRBJ2-7; D might be TRBD1 (7 bases). V was trimmed by 4 bases and J by 7 bases, leaving 21 bases between them. This CDR3 is 15 amino acids long. Germline V gives CDR1 SGHDT, CDR2 YYEEEE. CDR3 bases: TGTGCCAGCAGCCGGGCGGGACAGCCCTACAATGAGCAGTACTTC. Amino acid sequence: CASSRAGQPYNEQYF.

Points on this clonotype: With a much larger clone just one base away, this may be a read error. The conserved closing phenylalanine or tryptophan is absent in this CDR3, likely reflecting a read error. This chain connects TRBV12-3 or TRBV12-4 to TRBJ2-7, with no clear D. The CDR3 is 14 amino acids. Trimming stripped 6 bases from V and 2 bases from J, with 14 bases between. Here the CDR3 reads CASRNLGRTYEQYS. DNA of the CDR3: TGTGCCAGCAGAAACCTCGGGCGGACCTACGAGCAGTACTCC.

The gene calls are TRBV14 and TRBJ2-3, with D tentatively TRBD1 or TRBD2 (5 bases each). CDR3 size: 17 residues. Germline V CDR1 and CDR2: SGHDN, FVKESK. Trimming left V 0 bases short and J 0 bases short, with 13 bases between. The CDR3 bases are TGTGCCAGCAGCCAAGATCCCGGGGCCAGTAGCACAGATACGCAGTATTTT. This translates into CASSQDPGASSTDTQYF.

The chain has TRBV6-2 or TRBV6-3 and TRBJ2-7; 10 bases match TRBD2. The CDR3 covers 15 residues. Trimming cost V 6 bases and J 2 bases; bases outside gene matches: 7. CDR1 and CDR2 from the germline V gene are MNHEY and SVGEGT. The DNA of the CDR3 is TGTGCCAGCAGACGAGGACTAGCGGATACCTACGAGCAGTACTTC. Amino acids: CASRRGLADTYEQYF.

Many counts were recorded for this clonotype. The V call is TRBV20-1, the J call TRBJ2-5; 7 bases align to TRBD2. Germline-derived CDR1 and CDR2 are DFQATT and SNEGSKA (reference sequence). CDR3 size: 15 residues. Trimming removed 0 bases from V and 3 bases from J; junction bases left unmatched: 7. As DNA, the CDR3 is TGCAGTGCTAGAGATTTGAGGCTAGCGGAAGAGACCCAGTACTTC. This gives the protein CSARDLRLAEETQYF.

This clonotype is termed medium-sized (0.01 to 0.1%). The chain is built from TRBV18 and TRBJ2-1; 9 bases are a match to TRBD1. J lost 8 bases, V lost 2 bases, and 10 bases had no gene match. CDR1 KGHSH and CDR2 LQKENI come from the germline V gene. This CDR3 has 16 residues. As DNA, the CDR3 is TGTGCCAGCTCACCAAGAGGAACAGGGGGCATCGATGAGCAGTTCTTC. Amino acid sequence: CASSPRGTGGIDEQFF.